These T cell receptor beta chains were read from a single sample in a study of beta chain features in type 1 diabetes. TCRdb's table, derived via immunoSEQ multiplex PCR, lists solely in-frame clones and lacks some. The sample lists around 430,000 clones; approximately 31% were seen once. Sequences were obtained from naive CD4+ T cells from blood. These receptors were obtained from a man aged 18-30 years in good health. Each CDR3 is given without its conserved first and last residue. D genes are given only for firm matches.

D gene	V gene	J gene	CDR3 protein
TRBD1	TRBV10-3	TRBJ1-5	ATRVTGALGQPQH
.	TRBV7-2	TRBJ2-3	ASSPQETQY
.	TRBV19	TRBJ2-4	ASSMGGNIQY
.	TRBV30	TRBJ1-5	AWSVRVDQPQH
TRBD1	TRBV30	TRBJ1-2	ALVGTGGAVGYT
.	TRBV18	TRBJ2-7	ASSPPSENYEQY
.	TRBV7-2	TRBJ2-1	ASSLWGNEQF
TRBD1	TRBV7-2	TRBJ2-3	ASSLVETGTTGDTQY
.	TRBV7-2	TRBJ2-2	ASSNNRDVGELF
TRBD2	TRBV7-2	TRBJ2-7	ASSARLAGGSEQY
TRBD1	TRBV9	TRBJ2-5	ASSPMGQSETQY
.	TRBV30	TRBJ2-2	AWTRGGERTGELF
.	TRBV7-8	TRBJ2-4	ASSPSTSPAKNIQY
.	TRBV15	TRBJ2-2	ATSRYTGELF
TRBD2	TRBV7-3	TRBJ2-1	ASSRTSGRLYEQF
.	TRBV11-2	TRBJ2-7	ASSLTTTLINEQY
TRBD2	TRBV29-1	TRBJ2-3	SHTRGLGTDTQY
.	TRBV25-1	TRBJ2-3	ASRDSTDTQY
.	TRBV15	TRBJ2-1	ATSRDRGVRDEQF
.	TRBV7-2	TRBJ2-6	ASKKGSGDGANVLT
TRBD1	TRBV7-9	TRBJ2-7	ASSFAGDRVYEQY
TRBD2	TRBV23-1	TRBJ2-4	ASAGTSGIQY
.	TRBV5-1	TRBJ2-3	ASSSQSGDTQY
TRBD1	TRBV30	TRBJ2-5	AWGTGQETQY
.	TRBV4-1	TRBJ2-7	ASSQVVGTGGSYEQY
TRBD2	TRBV7-9	TRBJ2-3	ASTKRERTDTQY
.	TRBV27	TRBJ2-1	ASSPPRGALGEQF
.	TRBV30	TRBJ2-1	AWKGDFSWGEQF
.	TRBV7-2	TRBJ2-5	ASGSWETQY
TRBD2	TRBV30	TRBJ2-3	AWRTSGTTDTQY
.	TRBV7-2	TRBJ2-2	ASSSRNFAGELF
.	TRBV29-1	TRBJ2-1	SASGGNEQF
.	TRBV11-2	TRBJ2-3	ASSPGGDTQY
.	TRBV5-6	TRBJ2-3	ASSLDPSGTQY
.	TRBV13	TRBJ1-1	ASSSPGTEAF
.	TRBV7-9	TRBJ2-1	ASSSWGSSYNEQF
.	TRBV30	TRBJ2-3	AWSRPGLDTQY
TRBD2	TRBV6-1	TRBJ2-7	ASRPRTSGIYEQY
.	TRBV5-1	TRBJ2-6	ASSFIGSGANVLT
.	TRBV5-6	TRBJ1-3	ASSLGTGNTIY
.	TRBV7-2	TRBJ2-7	ASSLERGGSYEQY
.	TRBV18	TRBJ2-3	ASSLSTDTQY
TRBD2	TRBV6-5	TRBJ2-3	ASRLAGVDTQY
.	TRBV29-1	TRBJ2-5	SVGQETQY
.	TRBV7-9	TRBJ1-2	ASSKDGNYGYT
TRBD1	TRBV5-1	TRBJ1-1	ASSLGTGKSTEAF
.	TRBV10-3	TRBJ2-1	AIAGSYNEQF
.	TRBV9	TRBJ1-2	ASSVDAGYGYT
.	TRBV28	TRBJ1-2	ASNKRALANYGYT
.	TRBV7-9	TRBJ1-4	ASSSLKGAEEKLF
.	TRBV10-3	TRBJ2-1	AIRELSSYNEQF
TRBD2	TRBV5-4	TRBJ2-2	ASSLESGRATGELF
.	TRBV29-1	TRBJ2-5	SVVLNQETQY
.	TRBV7-9	TRBJ2-3	ASKQTSTSTDTQY
TRBD2	TRBV5-1	TRBJ2-3	ASSLELELAGSRN
TRBD2	TRBV29-1	TRBJ2-7	SVTGLAGGPYEQY
.	TRBV12-5	TRBJ2-1	ASGLMNEQF